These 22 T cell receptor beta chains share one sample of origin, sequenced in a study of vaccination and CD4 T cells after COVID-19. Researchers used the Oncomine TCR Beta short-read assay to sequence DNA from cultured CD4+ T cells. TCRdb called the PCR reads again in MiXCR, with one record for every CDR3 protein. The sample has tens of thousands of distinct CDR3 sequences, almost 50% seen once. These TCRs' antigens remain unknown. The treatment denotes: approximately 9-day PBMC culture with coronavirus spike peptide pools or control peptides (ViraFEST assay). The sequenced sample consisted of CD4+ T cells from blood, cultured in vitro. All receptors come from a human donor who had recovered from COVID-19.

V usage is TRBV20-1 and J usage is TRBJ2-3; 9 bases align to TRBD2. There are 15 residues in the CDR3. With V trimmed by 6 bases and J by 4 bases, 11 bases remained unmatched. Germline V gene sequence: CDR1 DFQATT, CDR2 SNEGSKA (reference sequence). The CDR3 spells CSAAKAGGGSDTQYF. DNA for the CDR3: TGCAGTGCCGCAAAAGCGGGAGGAGGGTCAGATACGCAGTATTTT.

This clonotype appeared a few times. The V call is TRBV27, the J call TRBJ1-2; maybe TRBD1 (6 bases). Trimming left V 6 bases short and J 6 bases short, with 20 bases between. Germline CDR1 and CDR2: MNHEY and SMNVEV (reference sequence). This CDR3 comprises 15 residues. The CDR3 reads CASSAIIHRGHGYTF. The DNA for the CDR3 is TGTGCCAGCAGCGCTATCATACACCGGGGGCATGGCTACACCTTC.

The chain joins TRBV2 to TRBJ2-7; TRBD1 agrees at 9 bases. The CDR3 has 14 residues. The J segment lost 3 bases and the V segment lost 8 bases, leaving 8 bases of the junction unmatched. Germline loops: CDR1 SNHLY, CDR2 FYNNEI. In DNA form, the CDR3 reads TGTGCCAGCTTACCGGGACAGGGACACTACGAGCAGTACTTC. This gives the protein CASLPGQGHYEQYF.

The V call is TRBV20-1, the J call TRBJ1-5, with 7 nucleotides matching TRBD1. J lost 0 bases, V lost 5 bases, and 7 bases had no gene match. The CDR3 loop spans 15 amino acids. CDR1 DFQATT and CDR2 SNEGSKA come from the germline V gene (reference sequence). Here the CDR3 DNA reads TGCAGTGCTTATTGGCAGGGGGATAGCAATCAGCCCCAGCATTTT. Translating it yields CSAYWQGDSNQPQHF.

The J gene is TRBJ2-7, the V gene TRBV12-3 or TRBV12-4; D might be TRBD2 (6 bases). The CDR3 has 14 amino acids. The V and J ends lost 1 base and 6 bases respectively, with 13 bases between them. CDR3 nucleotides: TGTGCCAGCAGTTTAGTACCGGGAGCACGCGAGCAGTACTTC. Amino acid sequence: CASSLVPGAREQYF.

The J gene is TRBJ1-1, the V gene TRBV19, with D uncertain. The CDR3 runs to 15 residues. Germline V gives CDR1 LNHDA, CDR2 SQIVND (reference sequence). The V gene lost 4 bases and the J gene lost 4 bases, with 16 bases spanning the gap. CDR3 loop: CASSSVGLLGTEAFF. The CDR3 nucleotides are TGTGCCAGTAGTAGTGTGGGATTATTGGGCACTGAAGCTTTCTTT.

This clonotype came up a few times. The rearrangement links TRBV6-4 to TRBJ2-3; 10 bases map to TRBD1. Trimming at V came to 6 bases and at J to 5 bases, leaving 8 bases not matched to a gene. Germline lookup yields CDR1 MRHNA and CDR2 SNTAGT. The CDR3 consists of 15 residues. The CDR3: CASSATGTGVDTQYF. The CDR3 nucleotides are TGTGCCAGCAGCGCCACCGGGACAGGGGTAGATACGCAGTATTTT.

The CDR3 protein is CASSQEVGRQRMNTEAFF. The CDR3 bases are TGTGCCAGCAGCCAAGAGGTTGGGAGGCAGCGGATGAACACTGAAGCTTTCTTT. This chain joins TRBV3-1 and TRBJ1-1; D gene unclear. The V end was cut by 0 bases, the J end by 0 bases, with 17 bases between. In germline, CDR1 is LGHDT, CDR2 YNNKEL (reference sequence). This CDR3 spans 18 amino acids. Drawing the rest from reference TRBV3-1 and TRBJ1-1, the complete variable domain is DTAVSQTPKYLVTQMGNDKSIKCEQNLGHDTMYWYKQDSKKFLKIMFSYNNKELIINETVPNRFSPKSPDKAHLNLHINSLELGDSAVYFCASSQEVGRQRMNTEAFFGQGTRLTVV.

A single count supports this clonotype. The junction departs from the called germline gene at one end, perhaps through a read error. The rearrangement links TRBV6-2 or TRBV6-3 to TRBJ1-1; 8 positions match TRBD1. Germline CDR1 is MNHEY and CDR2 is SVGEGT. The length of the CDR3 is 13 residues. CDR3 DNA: TGTGCCAGCAGCCGACAGGGGAGGACTGGAGCTTTCTTT. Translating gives CASSRQGRTGAFF.

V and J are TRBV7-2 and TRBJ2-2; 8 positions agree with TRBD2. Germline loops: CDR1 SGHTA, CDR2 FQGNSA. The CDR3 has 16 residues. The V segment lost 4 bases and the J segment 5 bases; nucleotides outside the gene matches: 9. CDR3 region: CASSYPGTRGTGELFF. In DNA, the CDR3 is TGTGCCAGCAGCTACCCCGGGACTAGGGGGACCGGGGAGCTGTTTTTT.

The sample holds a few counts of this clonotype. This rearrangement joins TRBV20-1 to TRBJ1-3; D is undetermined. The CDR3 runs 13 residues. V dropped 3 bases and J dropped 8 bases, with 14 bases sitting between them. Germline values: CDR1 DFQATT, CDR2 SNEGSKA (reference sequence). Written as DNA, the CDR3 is TGCAGTGCTAGCGGGCTCCAGAGGGACACCATATATTTT. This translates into CSASGLQRDTIYF.

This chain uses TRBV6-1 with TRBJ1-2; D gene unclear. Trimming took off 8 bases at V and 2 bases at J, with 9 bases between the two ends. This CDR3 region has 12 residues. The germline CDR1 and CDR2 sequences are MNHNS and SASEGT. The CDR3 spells CASRRMNYGYTF. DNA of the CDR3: TGTGCCAGCCGGCGGATGAACTATGGCTACACCTTC.

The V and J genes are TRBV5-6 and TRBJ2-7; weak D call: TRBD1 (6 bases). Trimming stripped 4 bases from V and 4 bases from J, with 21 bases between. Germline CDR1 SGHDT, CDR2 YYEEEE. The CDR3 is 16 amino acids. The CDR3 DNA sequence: TGTGCCAGCAGCCCCCCAGGGCAGGGGATGTATTACGAGCAGTACTTC. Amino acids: CASSPPGQGMYYEQYF.

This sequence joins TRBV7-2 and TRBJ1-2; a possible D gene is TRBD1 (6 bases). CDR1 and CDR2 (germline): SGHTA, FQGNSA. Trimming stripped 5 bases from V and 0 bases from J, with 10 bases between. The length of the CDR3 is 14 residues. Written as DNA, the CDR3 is TGTGCCAGCAGCGACGGGACAACTAACTATGGCTACACCTTC. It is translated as CASSDGTTNYGYTF.

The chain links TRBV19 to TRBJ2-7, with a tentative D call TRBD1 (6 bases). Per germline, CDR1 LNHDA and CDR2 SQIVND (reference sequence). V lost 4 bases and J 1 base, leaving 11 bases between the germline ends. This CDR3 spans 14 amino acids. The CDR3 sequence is CASSTMTGSYEQYF. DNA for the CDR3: TGTGCCAGTAGTACCATGACAGGTTCCTACGAGCAGTACTTC.

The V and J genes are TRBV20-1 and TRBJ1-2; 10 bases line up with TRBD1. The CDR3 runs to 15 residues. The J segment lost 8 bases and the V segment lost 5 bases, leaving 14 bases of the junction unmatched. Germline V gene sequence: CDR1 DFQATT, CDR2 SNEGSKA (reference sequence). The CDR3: CSADNRDRGSKGYTF. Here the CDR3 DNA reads TGCAGTGCTGATAACCGGGACAGGGGATCTAAAGGCTACACCTTC.

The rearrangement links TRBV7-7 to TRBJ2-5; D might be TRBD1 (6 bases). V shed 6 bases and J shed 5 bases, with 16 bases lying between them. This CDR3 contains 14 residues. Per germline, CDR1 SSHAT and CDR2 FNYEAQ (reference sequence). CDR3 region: CASSQQGFGETQYF. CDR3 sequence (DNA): TGTGCCAGCAGTCAGCAGGGGTTTGGGGAGACCCAGTACTTC.

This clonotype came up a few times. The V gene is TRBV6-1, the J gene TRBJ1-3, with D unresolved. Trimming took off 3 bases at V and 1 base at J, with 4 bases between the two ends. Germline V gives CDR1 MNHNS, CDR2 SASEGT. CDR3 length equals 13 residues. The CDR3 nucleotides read TGTGCCAGCAGTGACGGTTCTGGAAACACCATATATTTT. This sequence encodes CASSDGSGNTIYF.

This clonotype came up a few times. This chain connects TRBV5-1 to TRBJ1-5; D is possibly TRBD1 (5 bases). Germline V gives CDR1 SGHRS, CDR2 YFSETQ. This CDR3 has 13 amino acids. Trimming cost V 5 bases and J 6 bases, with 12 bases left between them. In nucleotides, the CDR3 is TGCGCCAGCAGGCAGGGAGATGGTCAGCCCCAGCATTTT. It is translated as CASRQGDGQPQHF.

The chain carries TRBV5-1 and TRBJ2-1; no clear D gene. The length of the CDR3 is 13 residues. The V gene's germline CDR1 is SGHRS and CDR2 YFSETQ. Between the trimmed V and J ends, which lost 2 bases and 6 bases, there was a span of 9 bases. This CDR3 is CASSFEWSNEQFF. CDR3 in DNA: TGCGCCAGCAGCTTTGAGTGGAGCAATGAGCAGTTCTTC.

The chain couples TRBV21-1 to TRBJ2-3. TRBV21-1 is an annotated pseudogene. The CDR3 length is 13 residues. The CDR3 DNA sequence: TGTGCCAGCAGCAAATATACCTCTGATACGCAGTATTTT. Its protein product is CASSKYTSDTQYF.

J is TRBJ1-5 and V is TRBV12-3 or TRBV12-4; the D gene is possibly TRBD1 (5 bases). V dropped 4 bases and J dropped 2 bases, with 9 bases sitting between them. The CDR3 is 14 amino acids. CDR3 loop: CASSSQGGNQPQHF. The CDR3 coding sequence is TGTGCCAGCAGTTCCCAGGGAGGCAATCAGCCCCAGCATTTT.